This TCR beta chain is drawn from a study of blood T cell repertoires in COVID-19. Study context: T cells, B-cell-depleted T cells, or PBMCs provided the cDNA or gDNA that served as material.

Here immunoSEQ multiplex PCR was the method, and the copy in TCRdb shows in-frame clones only, minus some. The sample lists more than 100,000 clones; roughly nine tenths were seen once. Germline V gene lookup returns CDR1 LGHDT and CDR2 YNNKEL (reference sequence). This CDR3 region has 12 residues. Between the trimmed V and J ends, which lost 0 bases and 10 bases, there was a span of 7 bases. The receptor's source is a woman aged 55 to 70 with acute or convalescent COVID-19. The rearrangement joins TRBV3-1 (or the pseudogene TRBV3-2) to TRBJ1-5; D remains ambiguous. The sample comprised peripheral blood. Here the CDR3 DNA reads TGTGCCAGCAGCCAAGATCCGGGTCCCCAGCATTTT. Translated: CASSQDPGPQHF.